The clone carrying this TCR beta chain has a single count. The entry originates in a study of blood T cell repertoires in COVID-19. In the study overall: Spain, Italy and the United States supplied samples that represented acute and convalescent COVID-19.

In the authors' workflow: Estimated nucleated cell counts came from reference gene primer amplification. Profiled with immunoSEQ multiplex PCR; TCRdb holds only in-frame clones, not every one. V and J calls plus clone size are reproduced from that table; the DNA served to infer D and trimming. Here the sample spans around 250,000 clones, around 83% being singletons. This CDR3 comprises 12 residues. Per germline, CDR1 SNHLY and CDR2 FYNNEI. V was trimmed by 6 bases and J by 10 bases, leaving 13 bases between them. The chain recombines TRBV2 with TRBJ2-1; tentatively, D is TRBD1 (5 bases). The sequence derives from a woman aged 18-30 years with acute or convalescent COVID-19. The source material was peripheral blood. The CDR3, as DNA: TGTGCCAGCAGCCAGATCAGACAGGAGCAGTTCTTC. This translates into CASSQIRQEQFF. The variable domain in full, with the rest retrieved from reference TRBV2 and TRBJ2-1, is EPEVTQTPSHQVTQMGQEVILRCVPISNHLYFYWYRQILGQKVEFLVSFYNNEISEKSEIFDDQFSVERPDGSNFTLKIRSTKLEDSAMYFCASSQIRQEQFFGPGTRLTVL.